The present T cell receptor beta chain was sequenced within a study of radiotherapy plus CTLA-4 blockade in lung cancer (dated 2018 in TCRdb). Concerning the study at large: Objective responses were observed in approximately 19% of enrolled patients, and disease control was achieved in roughly 30%.

A note on this clone: What this receptor recognizes is not known. Base qualities are not provided; no much larger clone lies one nucleotide away.

The study tested focal radiation therapy combined with CTLA-4 blockade (ipilimumab) in patients with chemo-refractory metastatic non-small-cell lung cancer. Germline trimming: 6 bases from V, 7 bases from J; junction bases outside gene matches: 6. The germline V gene supplies CDR1 SGHTA and CDR2 FQGNSA. The CDR3 holds 15 amino acids from the cysteine to the phenylalanine. Solely the CDR3 DNA is kept, with 45 bases framed from the first base. Study-level results and caveats: Early dynamic changes in blood T cell clones, together with increased serum interferon-beta after radiation, were reported as the strongest predictors of response. After treatment with radiotherapy and ipilimumab, TCR clones that came from tumors expanded in the peripheral blood.

Library preparation used the immunoSEQ multiplex PCR assay. What TCRdb holds here is the immuneACCESS table cut down to in-frame rearrangements. Part of the clones is not present; checked against another copy, under half of the missing clones reflect an unresolved V gene, and the others are unexplained. Present in this sample are about 48,000 clones, around nine tenths of which were seen just once. 15% to 20% of the sample belongs to the ten largest clones. The chain uses TRBV7-2 and TRBJ2-1, with 13 bases matching TRBD2. Sequenced material: peripheral blood, taken from a patient treated with radiotherapy plus ipilimumab. The TCR was taken from a human donor with non-small cell lung cancer that progressed on radiotherapy plus ipilimumab. Some clones in this sample may be carry-over from other donors' samples. At the DNA level, the sequence is TGTGCCAGCAGAGCTAGACTAGCGGGAGGTAATGAGCAGTTCTTC. Its protein product is CASRARLAGGNEQFF.